Below, 32 T cell receptor beta chains from the same sample are listed, as sequenced in a study of T cells in Graves' hyperthyroidism and ophthalmopathy. Authors of the study amplified TCR beta CDR3 regions from RNA transcripts. An initial round of RT-PCR targeting the TCR CDR3 relied on the HTBI primer set. MiXCR, run by TCRdb on the multiplex PCR reads, gives a single entry per CDR3 protein. This sample yields about 620,000 distinct CDR3 sequences, of which roughly 15% are seen a single time; 3.5% to 4% belongs to the top ten. Sequenced: blood. These receptors all stem from a woman under 40 with Graves' hyperthyroidism.

This clonotype was seen a single time. The gene calls are TRBV24-1 and TRBJ2-1; D is perhaps TRBD1 (5 bases). V dropped 3 bases and J dropped 4 bases, with 15 bases sitting between them. CDR3 size: 16 residues. Germline V gene sequence: CDR1 KGHDR, CDR2 SFDVKD. CDR3: CATSDPTGEIYNEQFF. CDR3 nucleotide sequence: TGTGCCACCAGTGATCCAACAGGCGAGATTTACAATGAGCAGTTCTTC.

The chain has TRBV20-1 and TRBJ2-7; TRBD2 is a possible D gene (6 bases). The CDR3 extends over 14 amino acids. From germline, CDR1 is DFQATT and CDR2 SNEGSKA (reference sequence). Between the trimmed V and J ends, which lost 2 bases and 1 base, there was a span of 12 bases. CDR3 amino acids: CSARTAGISYEQYF. The CDR3 nucleotides are TGCAGTGCTAGAACGGCGGGAATTTCCTACGAGCAGTACTTC.

The V and J genes are TRBV27 and TRBJ2-7; 10 bases map to TRBD2. Trimming at V came to 5 bases and at J to 4 bases, leaving 8 bases not matched to a gene. The CDR3 is 15 residues long. Germline V CDR1 and CDR2: MNHEY, SMNVEV (reference sequence). CDR3 residues: CASSEDSSGSYEQYF. The CDR3, as DNA: TGTGCCAGCAGTGAAGACTCTAGCGGGAGTTACGAGCAGTACTTC.

This clonotype was counted ten times or more. The gene calls are TRBV3-1 and TRBJ1-2; 9 bases match TRBD1. Germline assignment: CDR1 LGHDT and CDR2 YNNKEL (reference sequence). Trimming at V came to 0 bases and at J to 3 bases, leaving 5 bases not matched to a gene. The CDR3 is made up of 16 amino acids. CDR3 DNA: TGTGCCAGCAGCCAAGATCGGGGACAGGGCGACTATGGCTACACCTTC. Translating gives CASSQDRGQGDYGYTF. Drawing the rest from reference TRBV3-1 and TRBJ1-2, the complete variable domain is DTAVSQTPKYLVTQMGNDKSIKCEQNLGHDTMYWYKQDSKKFLKIMFSYNNKELIINETVPNRFSPKSPDKAHLNLHINSLELGDSAVYFCASSQDRGQGDYGYTFGSGTRLTVV.

As regards this clonotype: A much larger clone sits a single nucleotide away, making a read error possible. This sequence joins TRBV30 and TRBJ2-1; a weak D match, TRBD2 (5 bases). Per germline, CDR1 GTSNPN and CDR2 SVGIG (reference sequence). The ends were cut back, 1 base at V and 9 bases at J, with 10 bases in the middle. This CDR3 spans 12 amino acids. As DNA, the CDR3 is TGTGCCTGGAGTGAAGACGCGGGTGAGCAGTTCTTC. Amino acids: CAWSEDAGEQFF.

With regard to this clonotype: This may stem from a read error, because a much larger clone lies one nucleotide away. The rearrangement joins TRBV28 to TRBJ2-7; D is undetermined. CDR3 length equals 12 residues. Germline-derived CDR1 and CDR2 are MDHEN and SYDVKM. Trimming pared 8 bases from V and 4 bases from J, leaving 12 bases between. Here the CDR3 DNA reads TGTGCCAGCGGTTCCTTAAATTACGAGCAGTACTTC. Protein sequence: CASGSLNYEQYF.

This clonotype has a count of ten or more. This CDR3 reads CASSTVGPGYNEQFF. The CDR3 coding sequence is TGTGCCAGCAGCACCGTCGGCCCAGGATACAATGAGCAGTTCTTC. The V call is TRBV7-3, the J call TRBJ2-1, with D unclear. Trimming cost V 5 bases and J 4 bases, with 15 bases left between them. The CDR3 consists of 15 residues. CDR1 and CDR2 (germline): SGHTA, FQGTGA.

There are many counts of this clonotype. This sequence joins TRBV7-9 and TRBJ1-2, with D hard to call. Trimming shortened V by 0 bases and J by 2 bases, and 4 bases separated the two germline ends. CDR1 and CDR2 from the germline V gene are SEHNR and FQNEAQ (reference sequence). There are 13 residues in the CDR3. The CDR3 nucleotides are TGTGCCAGCAGCTTAGCGATCAACTATGGCTACACCTTC. Protein sequence: CASSLAINYGYTF.

This clonotype was seen at least ten times. The chain uses TRBV7-9 and TRBJ2-7, with D perhaps matching TRBD1 or TRBD2 (5 bases each). The V gene's germline CDR1 is SEHNR and CDR2 FQNEAQ (reference sequence). V was trimmed by 2 bases and J by 5 bases, leaving 22 bases between them. This CDR3 region has 17 residues. Here the CDR3 DNA reads TGTGCCAGCAGCTTAAAAGGGGTTAGCGCGTGGGTTGACGAGCAGTACTTC. It codes for CASSLKGVSAWVDEQYF.

This clonotype came up once. No conserved phenylalanine or tryptophan ends this CDR3, so it is likely a read error. Because the CDR3's place on the DNA is in doubt, the DNA is left out and the CDR3 is given as listed by TCRdb. The rearrangement links TRBV27 to TRBJ2-7. Per the germline V gene, CDR1 is MNHEY and CDR2 is SMNVEV (reference sequence). The CDR3 is 13 residues long, ends included. CDR3 loop: CASSFGEVGEQCL.

The chain combines TRBV12-5 with TRBJ2-6; no firm D call. The CDR3 extends over 13 amino acids. CDR1 is LGHNT and CDR2 is FRNRAP in the germline V gene. V lost 6 bases to trimming and J lost 1 base, with 4 bases between them. CDR3 amino acids: CASGESGANVLTF. The CDR3 region has the DNA TGTGCTAGTGGGGAATCTGGGGCCAACGTCCTGACTTTC.

This clonotype was counted only a few times. This CDR3 is CASSLDSKEQYF. CDR3 coding DNA: TGCGCCAGCAGCTTGGACTCTAAAGAGCAGTACTTC. The V call is TRBV5-1, the J call TRBJ2-7; D remains unclear. CDR3 length equals 12 residues. CDR1 and CDR2 from the germline V gene are SGHRS and YFSETQ. V dropped 0 bases and J dropped 7 bases, with 8 bases sitting between them.

This clonotype was counted at least ten times. This chain links TRBV2 with TRBJ2-2; the D gene is possibly TRBD1 (5 bases). The CDR3 has 15 amino acids. V lost 4 bases and J 1 base, leaving 10 bases between the germline ends. CDR1 and CDR2 (germline): SNHLY, FYNNEI. The CDR3 region is CASSVFQGNTGELFF. DNA of the CDR3: TGTGCCAGCAGTGTCTTTCAGGGGAACACCGGGGAGCTGTTTTTT.

This clonotype showed up many times. The rearrangement links TRBV13 to TRBJ2-2; D is unresolved. With 3 bases removed from V and 3 bases from J, the gap between germline ends came to 11 bases. The V gene's germline CDR1 is PRHDT and CDR2 FYEKMQ (reference sequence). The CDR3 spans 15 residues. CDR3 region: CASSFPTYDTGELFF. The CDR3 DNA reads TGTGCCAGCAGCTTCCCCACTTACGACACCGGGGAGCTGTTTTTT.

This clonotype was counted ten times or more. The chain employs TRBV7-2 and TRBJ2-5; a weak D match, TRBD1 (6 bases). With 5 bases removed from V and 4 bases from J, the gap between germline ends came to 14 bases. CDR1 and CDR2 (germline): SGHTA, FQGNSA. The CDR3 has 14 amino acids. The CDR3 spells CASSLTGLGETQYF. The CDR3 nucleotides read TGTGCCAGCAGCCTCACAGGGTTAGGAGAGACCCAGTACTTC.

In this sample, this clonotype turned up many times. The chain combines TRBV28 with TRBJ1-5, with D unclear. The V end was cut by 4 bases, the J end by 0 bases, with 10 bases between. Germline V CDR1 and CDR2: MDHEN, SYDVKM. This CDR3 contains 15 residues. The CDR3 here is CASSSDGYSNQPQHF. CDR3 nucleotides: TGTGCCAGCAGTTCCGACGGGTATAGCAATCAGCCCCAGCATTTT.

The rearrangement joins TRBV19 to TRBJ2-5; 12 bases agree with TRBD2. V gave up 3 bases and J gave up 0 bases; unmatched junction bases: 5. The CDR3 extends over 17 amino acids. CDR1 and CDR2 (germline): LNHDA, SQIVND (reference sequence). The CDR3 nucleotides are TGTGCCAGTAGTATCCTAGCGGGAGGGGTGGACCAAGAGACCCAGTACTTC. Its translation: CASSILAGGVDQETQYF. Full variable domain (remainder filled in from reference TRBV19 and TRBJ2-5): DGGITQSPKYLFRKEGQNVTLSCEQNLNHDAMYWYRQDPGQGLRLIYYSQIVNDFQKGDIAEGYSVSREKKESFPLTVTSAQKNPTAFYLCASSILAGGVDQETQYFGPGTRLLVL.

The chain's CDR3 is CASSPGTEPLAEQFF. CDR3 in DNA: TGTGCCAGCAGCCCCGGGACAGAACCCTTGGCTGAGCAGTTCTTC. The V and J genes are TRBV5-6 and TRBJ2-1; 7 nucleotides align to TRBD1. Per the germline V gene, CDR1 is SGHDT and CDR2 is YYEEEE. This CDR3 is 15 amino acids long. With 4 bases clipped from V and 9 bases from J, the junction kept 13 bases outside the gene matches. Using reference TRBV5-6 and TRBJ2-1 for the parts outside the CDR3, the full variable domain is DAGVTQSPTHLIKTRGQQVTLRCSPKSGHDTVSWYQQALGQGPQFIFQYYEEEERQRGNFPDRFSGHQFPNYSSELNVNALLLGDSALYLCASSPGTEPLAEQFFGPGTRLTVL.

This clonotype was seen ten or more times. J is TRBJ2-1 and V is TRBV5-1; 8 bases agree with TRBD2. The germline CDR1 and CDR2 sequences are SGHRS and YFSETQ. Losses at the gene ends were 0 bases for V and 9 bases for J; bases not matched to a gene: 8. CDR3 length: 15 amino acids. Written as DNA, the CDR3 is TGCGCCAGCAGCTTGGTGGGACTAGATTACGGTGAGCAGTTCTTC. It codes for CASSLVGLDYGEQFF.

This clonotype was recorded a few times. The CDR3 nucleotides read TGCAGCGGGACGGACGGAGCTAACTATGGCTACACCTTC. Amino acid sequence: CSGTDGANYGYTF. The J gene is TRBJ1-2, the V gene TRBV29-1; D gene ambiguous. The CDR3 has 13 residues. V dropped 7 bases and J dropped 0 bases, with 12 bases sitting between them. CDR1 is SQVTM, CDR2 ANQGSEA, per germline.

The rearrangement joins TRBV9 to TRBJ2-1; 10 bases align to TRBD2. This CDR3 comprises 16 residues. CDR1 SGDLS and CDR2 YYNGEE come from the germline V gene. The V and J ends lost 4 bases and 7 bases, in that order; junction bases with no gene match: 11. The CDR3 reads CASSSPGLAELNEQFF. The CDR3 DNA follows: TGTGCCAGCAGCTCACCCGGACTAGCGGAACTTAATGAGCAGTTCTTC. Together with reference TRBV9 and TRBJ2-1, the CDR3 gives the full variable domain: DSGVTQTPKHLITATGQRVTLRCSPRSGDLSVYWYQQSLDQGLQFLIQYYNGEERAKGNILERFSAQQFPDLHSELNLSSLELGDSALYFCASSSPGLAELNEQFFGPGTRLTVL.

There are many counts of this clonotype. This rearrangement joins TRBV11-3 to TRBJ2-3; D remains unclear. Looked up from germline, CDR1 is SGHNT and CDR2 is YENEEA. V lost 2 bases and J 5 bases, leaving 11 bases between the germline ends. CDR3 length equals 14 residues. CDR3 residues: CASSLTLFGDTQYF. DNA of the CDR3: TGTGCCAGCAGCTTAACGTTGTTCGGAGATACGCAGTATTTT.

This clonotype was seen repeatedly, ten times or more. V and J are TRBV28 and TRBJ2-5; weak D call: TRBD1 (6 bases). V gave up 8 bases and J gave up 0 bases, with 7 bases separating them. The CDR3 spans 12 residues. Germline V lookup: CDR1 MDHEN, CDR2 SYDVKM. CDR3 sequence (DNA): TGTGCCAGCGGGGGCTACCAAGAGACCCAGTACTTC. The encoded protein is CASGGYQETQYF.

At least ten counts were recorded for this clonotype. This sequence joins TRBV28 and TRBJ1-4; D gene unclear. The length of the CDR3 is 15 residues. The germline CDR1 and CDR2 sequences are MDHEN and SYDVKM. Trimming stripped 3 bases from V and 1 base from J, with 9 bases between. The CDR3 DNA follows: TGTGCCAGCAGTTTCCCAGGACTAACTAATGAAAAACTGTTTTTT. Its protein is CASSFPGLTNEKLFF.

As concerns this clonotype: With a much larger clone just one base away, this may be a read error. V gene TRBV29-1 combines with J gene TRBJ1-1; tentative D call: TRBD1 (5 bases). This CDR3 spans 12 amino acids. The germline gives CDR1 SQVTM, CDR2 ANQGSEA. Trimming took 2 bases from V and 6 from J, leaving 10 bases between them. CDR3 DNA sequence: TGCAGCGTTGAAACGGGGGGAGCTGAAGCTTTCTTT. Translating it yields CSVETGGAEAFF.

The table lists this clonotype with many counts. At one boundary the junction diverges from the germline segment, which might be a read error. The chain combines TRBV5-1 with TRBJ2-5, with unresolved D. Looked up from germline, CDR1 is SGHRS and CDR2 is YFSETQ. The CDR3 runs to 14 residues. The CDR3 coding sequence is TGTGCCAGCAGCTTAGCCGGGTCCCAAGAGACCCAGTACTTC. Translation gives CASSLAGSQETQYF.

V and J are TRBV19 and TRBJ2-3; D is ambiguous. This CDR3 spans 16 amino acids. Germline V CDR1 and CDR2: LNHDA, SQIVND (reference sequence). The ends were cut back, 3 bases at V and 0 bases at J, with 13 bases in the middle. This CDR3 reads CASSIFPDLSTDTQYF. In nucleotides, the CDR3 is TGTGCCAGTAGTATCTTTCCGGACCTTAGCACAGATACGCAGTATTTT.

The genes are TRBV2 and TRBJ2-2, with D perhaps TRBD2 (5 bases). The ends were cut back, 6 bases at V and 2 bases at J, with 13 bases in the middle. From germline, CDR1 is SNHLY and CDR2 FYNNEI. The length of the CDR3 is 15 residues. The CDR3 spells CASSFLPGNTGELFF. CDR3 bases: TGTGCCAGCAGCTTTCTACCGGGAAACACCGGGGAGCTGTTTTTT.

CDR3 sequence (DNA): TGTGCCTGGGGCACGGGGGCTGGTGTTGAAAAACTGTTTTTT. Translating gives CAWGTGAGVEKLFF. This chain links TRBV30 with TRBJ1-4; D may be TRBD1 (6 bases). The germline V gene encodes CDR1 GTSNPN and CDR2 SVGIG (reference sequence). The CDR3 extends over 14 amino acids. Trimming shortened V by 5 bases and J by 7 bases, and 17 bases separated the two germline ends. Based on the CDR3 plus reference TRBV30 and TRBJ1-4, the full variable domain is SQTIHQWPATLVQPVGSPLSLECTVEGTSNPNLYWYRQAAGRGLQLLFYSVGIGQISSEVPQNLSASRPQDRQFILSSKKLLLSDSGFYLCAWGTGAGVEKLFFGSGTQLSVL.

This clonotype was picked up many times. V is TRBV7-2 and J is TRBJ1-5; no clear D. This CDR3 comprises 16 residues. CDR1 is SGHTA, CDR2 FQGNSA, per germline. The V end lost 1 base, the J end lost 4 bases, and 14 bases lay between the germline ends. The CDR3 region is CASSLVVGSGNQPQHF. The CDR3 bases are TGTGCCAGCAGCTTAGTTGTGGGATCGGGGAATCAGCCCCAGCATTTT.

This clonotype was detected only once. A much larger clone differs from this one at a single base, so this may be a read error. The chain recombines TRBV7-9 with TRBJ2-7, with 8 bases lining up with TRBD1. The ends lost 4 bases at V and 9 bases at J; junction bases unmatched: 11. CDR1 and CDR2 from the germline V gene are SEHNR and FQNEAQ (reference sequence). The CDR3 totals 14 residues. CDR3 nucleotides: TGTGCCAGCAGCTCTAGGACAGGGATCGGCGGGCAGTACTTC. Translated: CASSSRTGIGGQYF.

This clonotype was counted a few times. This chain connects TRBV19 to TRBJ2-1; D is unclear. Germline CDR1 LNHDA, CDR2 SQIVND (reference sequence). The germline V and J ends were trimmed by 8 bases and 4 bases, with 6 bases remaining between them. The CDR3 runs to 11 residues. In nucleotides, the CDR3 is TGTGCCAGTGAGAAATACAATGAGCAGTTCTTC. Residues: CASEKYNEQFF.